This TCR beta chain was sequenced in a study of blood T cell repertoires in COVID-19. Study at large: Whether acute or convalescent, the COVID-19 samples came from the United States, Italy and Spain.

Per the original data handling: The authors estimated nucleated cell counts from reference gene primer amplification. Libraries were prepared by immunoSEQ multiplex PCR; TCRdb keeps only in-frame clonotypes and omits some of them. The D gene and trimming were derived from the DNA, and the V and J assignments and clone size from that table. This sample yields a few hundred thousand clones, of which around 84% are seen a single time; about 6.6% belongs to the top ten. CDR3 length equals 13 residues. V was cut by 3 bases and J by 5 bases, with 11 bases left in between. CDR1 is SEHNR, CDR2 FQNEAQ, per germline (reference sequence). Ages ranged from about 18 to 89 years, with residence in around 24 US areas. In assigning cohorts, the study relied on participant-reported clinical history.

V usage is TRBV7-9 and J usage is TRBJ2-7; no reliable D call. The clonotype comes from a middle-aged woman who had recovered from COVID-19. The sample comprised PBMCs or T cells enriched from blood (not recorded which). Here the CDR3 reads CASSLNSADEQYF. The CDR3 nucleotides read TGTGCCAGCAGCTTGAACAGTGCCGACGAGCAGTACTTC.